The next 25 T cell receptor beta chains were all read from a single sample in a study of T cell responses to AZD1222 COVID-19 vaccine (TCRdb year 2021). Per the publication, the time point label means: baseline before first vaccination. The treatment or condition tag for this specimen amounts to: meningococcal conjugate vaccine given as trial control. Libraries were constructed by the immunoSEQ multiplex PCR assay. Sourced from immuneACCESS, this table was stored by TCRdb with only in-frame sequences that have V and J called. A share of the clones is absent; for the studies checked, an unresolved V gene accounts for under half, and the remainder has no known explanation. Across this sample there are 100,000 to 150,000 clones, with about 90% seen only once. The biggest ten clones account for about 4.1% of the sample. The source was peripheral blood, collected on day 0 of MenACWY control vaccination. These TCRs come from an adult in good health.

The rearrangement uses TRBV28 and TRBJ1-5; 7 bases match TRBD1. Losses at the gene ends were 2 bases for V and 4 bases for J; bases not matched to a gene: 11. The CDR3 loop spans 17 amino acids. Germline CDR1 is MDHEN and CDR2 is SYDVKM. CDR3 in DNA: TGTGCCAGCAGTTTAGGGTTATCAGGGGGGGCAAATCAGCCCCAGCATTTT. Encoded protein: CASSLGLSGGANQPQHF. The full variable domain, in which reference TRBV28 and TRBJ1-5 provide the parts outside the CDR3, is DVKVTQSSRYLVKRTGEKVFLECVQDMDHENMFWYRQDPGLGLRLIYFSYDVKMKEKGDIPEGYSVSREKKERFSLILESASTNQTSMYLCASSLGLSGGANQPQHFGDGTRLSIL.

The J gene is TRBJ2-7, the V gene TRBV3-1 (or the pseudogene TRBV3-2), with 7 positions matching TRBD1. Germline V gene sequence: CDR1 LGHDT, CDR2 YNNKEL (reference sequence). CDR3 size: 15 residues. The V segment lost 6 bases and the J segment 5 bases; nucleotides outside the gene matches: 13. Here the CDR3 DNA reads TGTGCCAGCAGTCCGTTGACAGGGTCTTGCAACGAGCAGTACGTC. Translated, it gives CASSPLTGSCNEQYV.

This clone showed up just once. J is TRBJ1-2 and V is TRBV10-3; TRBD1 aligns across 9 bases. The CDR3 has 13 amino acids. Germline values: CDR1 ENHRY, CDR2 SYGVKD. V lost 6 bases to trimming and J lost 8 bases; unmatched junction nucleotides: 7. The CDR3 sequence: CAISPGTGLGYTF. The CDR3 coding sequence is TGTGCCATCAGCCCCGGGACAGGGCTAGGCTACACCTTC.

The chain is built from TRBV4-3 and TRBJ2-5, with D perhaps matching TRBD2 (6 bases). The germline gives CDR1 LGHNA, CDR2 YSLEER. Trimming cost V 4 bases and J 3 bases, with 15 bases left between them. The CDR3 loop spans 15 amino acids. The CDR3 region is CASSLEGTVKETQYF. The CDR3 DNA sequence: TGCGCCAGCAGCCTCGAAGGGACTGTTAAAGAGACCCAGTACTTC.

This clone showed up just once. V is TRBV24-1 and J is TRBJ1-1; a possible D gene is TRBD1 (6 bases). V was trimmed by 5 bases and J by 7 bases, leaving 13 bases between them. The CDR3 has 13 amino acids. Germline-derived CDR1 and CDR2 are KGHDR and SFDVKD. The CDR3 DNA sequence: TGTGCCACCAGTGGCACACAGGGTCATGAAGCTTTCTTT. It encodes CATSGTQGHEAFF.

The V call is TRBV7-9, the J call TRBJ2-5; D possibly corresponds to TRBD1 (6 bases). The germline V and J ends were trimmed by 3 bases and 5 bases, with 19 bases remaining between them. CDR1 and CDR2 from the germline V gene are SEHNR and FQNEAQ (reference sequence). The CDR3 extends over 16 amino acids. Written as DNA, the CDR3 is TGTGCCAGCAGCTTTATATCCGGGACACGTGGGGAGACCCAGTACTTC. It yields the protein CASSFISGTRGETQYF. Full variable domain (rest looked up from reference TRBV7-9 and TRBJ2-5): DTGVSQNPRHKITKRGQNVTFRCDPISEHNRLYWYRQTLGQGPEFLTYFQNEAQLEKSRLLSDRFSAERPKGSFSTLEIQRTEQGDSAMYLCASSFISGTRGETQYFGPGTRLLVL.

The chain employs TRBV6-5 and TRBJ2-7; the match to TRBD1 covers 11 bases. Germline CDR1 is MNHEY and CDR2 is SVGAGI. Losses at the gene ends were 6 bases for V and 1 base for J; bases not matched to a gene: 2. The length of the CDR3 is 14 residues. DNA of the CDR3: TGTGCCAGCAGACGGGACAGGGGGTCCTACGAGCAGTACTTC. It codes for CASRRDRGSYEQYF.

This clone was seen only once. The chain couples TRBV6-5 to TRBJ1-3, with TRBD1 matching over 7 bases. The V gene's germline CDR1 is MNHEY and CDR2 SVGAGI. V dropped 10 bases and J dropped 3; count of bases not matched to a gene: 12. There are 15 residues in the CDR3. The CDR3 nucleotides are TGTGCCACCACCCCCGAGACAGGGTATGGAAACACCATATATTTT. Protein product: CATTPETGYGNTIYF.

Only a few counts were recorded for this clone. The CDR3 reads CASSLTLTPIGTQYF. DNA of the CDR3: TGTGCCAGCAGCTTAACTCTAACCCCCATTGGGACCCAGTACTTC. V gene TRBV7-2 combines with J gene TRBJ2-5; D is unresolved. The V gene lost 2 bases and the J gene lost 7 bases, with 17 bases spanning the gap. There are 15 residues in the CDR3. The V gene's germline CDR1 is SGHTA and CDR2 FQGNSA.

V and J are TRBV3-1 (or the pseudogene TRBV3-2) and TRBJ1-1; D gene unclear. Trimming took off 1 base at V and 8 bases at J, with 8 bases between the two ends. The V gene's germline CDR1 is LGHDT and CDR2 YNNKEL (reference sequence). The CDR3 is made up of 12 amino acids. The CDR3: CASSQGGLEAFF. The CDR3 DNA reads TGTGCCAGCAGCCAAGGAGGTTTGGAAGCTTTCTTT.

The chain has TRBV6-5 and TRBJ2-1; 9 bases are a match to TRBD1. CDR1 is MNHEY, CDR2 SVGAGI, per germline. This CDR3 has 16 amino acids. Unmatched junction bases numbered 6, after V lost 2 bases and J lost 4 bases. CDR3 sequence (DNA): TGTGCCAGCAGTTACCGGGACAGGGAACCTTACAATGAGCAGTTCTTC. It specifies CASSYRDREPYNEQFF.

The CDR3 spells CASSRTATDTQYF. In DNA form, the CDR3 reads TGTGCCAGCAGTAGGACAGCCACAGATACGCAGTATTTT. The chain employs TRBV12-3 or TRBV12-4 and TRBJ2-3; D may be TRBD1 (6 bases). The CDR3 has 13 amino acids. Trimming pared 5 bases from V and 2 bases from J, leaving 8 bases between.

V usage is TRBV28 and J usage is TRBJ1-5, with TRBD1 matching over 9 bases. V lost 5 bases and J lost 0; bases outside the gene matches: 14. The germline CDR1 and CDR2 sequences are MDHEN and SYDVKM. The CDR3 sequence is 19 residues long. CDR3 sequence reads: CASSTRDRATRNSNQPQHF. The CDR3 DNA follows: TGTGCCAGCAGTACCCGGGACAGGGCCACCAGGAATAGCAATCAGCCCCAGCATTTT.

The chain is built from TRBV7-2 and TRBJ2-1; 10 bases match TRBD2. V dropped 1 base and J dropped 8; count of bases not matched to a gene: 5. Germline lookup yields CDR1 SGHTA and CDR2 FQGNSA. This CDR3 is 15 amino acids long. The CDR3 DNA reads as TGTGCCAGCAGCTTAGGACTAGCGGGTGGCGATGAGCAGTTCTTC. Its translation is CASSLGLAGGDEQFF.

The rearrangement links TRBV5-1 to TRBJ1-3, with no clear D. The V and J ends lost 0 bases and 4 bases respectively, with 11 bases between them. Germline V gene sequence: CDR1 SGHRS, CDR2 YFSETQ. The CDR3 sequence is 15 residues long. The CDR3 here is CASSLVANSGNTIYF. Written as DNA, the CDR3 is TGCGCCAGCAGCTTGGTGGCCAATTCAGGAAACACCATATATTTT.

This chain links TRBV7-8 with TRBJ2-3; unclear D gene. There are 14 residues in the CDR3. In germline, CDR1 is SGHVS, CDR2 FQNEAQ. The germline V and J ends were trimmed by 3 bases and 2 bases, with 9 bases remaining between them. The CDR3 bases are TGTGCCAGCAGCTTTGGGCAGCCCACAGATACGCAGTATTTT. Amino acids: CASSFGQPTDTQYF.

The V gene is TRBV5-6, the J gene TRBJ1-2; weak D call: TRBD1 (6 bases). The CDR3 loop spans 12 amino acids. Trimming left V 3 bases short and J 4 bases short, with 7 bases between. Germline lookup yields CDR1 SGHDT and CDR2 YYEEEE. DNA for the CDR3: TGTGCCAGCAGCTCACAGGGCTATGGCTACACCTTC. Its protein is CASSSQGYGYTF.

This clone was recorded once. The chain has TRBV15 and TRBJ2-1, with 10 positions matching TRBD2. Trimming took 1 base from V and 8 from J; bases not matched to a gene: 5. Germline CDR1 and CDR2: LNHNV and YYDKDF (reference sequence). The CDR3 runs to 15 residues. The CDR3 sequence: CATSRVASGGYEQFF. For the CDR3, the DNA is TGTGCCACCAGCAGAGTAGCTAGCGGGGGTTATGAGCAGTTCTTC.

This clone was counted once. V usage is TRBV11-2 and J usage is TRBJ2-3; no firm D call. Germline V lookup: CDR1 SGHAT, CDR2 FQNNGV. This CDR3 contains 13 residues. Trimming left V 6 bases short and J 0 bases short, with 7 bases between. The DNA for the CDR3 is TGTGCCAGCAGAGGCTGGAGCACAGATACGCAGTATTTT. Its protein product is CASRGWSTDTQYF.

The chain couples TRBV5-1 to TRBJ2-2; D unresolved. The V and J ends lost 0 bases and 5 bases respectively, with 14 bases between them. This CDR3 spans 16 amino acids. Looked up from germline, CDR1 is SGHRS and CDR2 is YFSETQ. CDR3 sequence reads: CASSLVSTTRTGELFF. The CDR3 bases are TGCGCCAGCAGCTTGGTCTCTACTACTCGAACCGGGGAGCTGTTTTTT. The full variable domain, its missing parts supplied by reference TRBV5-1 and TRBJ2-2, is KAGVTQTPRYLIKTRGQQVTLSCSPISGHRSVSWYQQTPGQGLQFLFEYFSETQRNKGNFPGRFSGRQFSNSRSEMNVSTLELGDSALYLCASSLVSTTRTGELFFGEGSRLTVL.

This chain connects TRBV5-1 to TRBJ2-1; TRBD2 agrees at 12 bases. This CDR3 comprises 17 residues. Germline CDR1 is SGHRS and CDR2 is YFSETQ. After removal of 6 bases from V and 6 bases from J, the junction contained 13 bases not matched to a gene. The CDR3 nucleotides read TGCGCCAGCAAAGTCCTAGCGGGAGGGCCAGTCGGCAATGAGCAGTTCTTC. It encodes CASKVLAGGPVGNEQFF.

The chain is built from TRBV6-2 or TRBV6-3 and TRBJ1-1; 9 positions agree with TRBD1. The CDR3 consists of 14 residues. The V segment lost 6 bases and the J segment 9 bases; nucleotides outside the gene matches: 11. Germline V gene lookup returns CDR1 MNHEY and CDR2 SVGEGT. CDR3 sequence reads: CASRPQTGGAKAFF. CDR3 nucleotides: TGTGCCAGCAGACCTCAGACAGGGGGTGCGAAAGCTTTCTTT.

The chain carries TRBV6-2 or TRBV6-3 and TRBJ1-1, with 9 bases lining up with TRBD1. The length of the CDR3 is 14 residues. Germline V CDR1 and CDR2: MNHEY, SVGEGT. Germline trimming cut 4 bases from V and 1 base from J; bases unmatched to any gene: 1. In nucleotides, the CDR3 is TGTGCCAGCAGTTTGGGACAGGGGAACACTGAAGCTTTCTTT. This gives the protein CASSLGQGNTEAFF.

This chain connects TRBV3-1 (or the pseudogene TRBV3-2) to TRBJ1-2; D unresolved. The CDR3 totals 14 residues. Germline CDR1 is LGHDT and CDR2 is YNNKEL (reference sequence). Trimming left V 4 bases short and J 0 bases short, with 9 bases between. CDR3 sequence reads: CASSPDGSNYGYTF. For the CDR3, the DNA is TGTGCCAGCAGCCCTGACGGTTCTAACTATGGCTACACCTTC.

This clone was counted once. The chain links TRBV23-1 to TRBJ1-1, with 8 nucleotides matching TRBD1. TRBV23-1 is an ORF; its function is uncertain. After removal of 4 bases from V and 3 bases from J, the junction contained 22 bases not matched to a gene. This CDR3 has 20 residues. Written as DNA, the CDR3 is TGCGCCAGCAGTCTCTTCGGACAGGGTGACCTAACAGGGGCGGACACTGAAGCTTTCTTT. Translating gives CASSLFGQGDLTGADTEAFF.